The next 29 T cell receptor beta chains were all read from a single sample in a study of cytomegalovirus exposure and HLA in healthy donors. PCR used 60 Vbeta primers and 13 Jbeta primers. Clones were sequenced by immunoSEQ multiplex PCR, and TCRdb holds only the in-frame ones, with some missing. The sample has over 130,000 clones; roughly 77% are singletons. Material: PBMCs. These TCRs come from a human donor in good health.

The chain combines TRBV6-5 with TRBJ1-2, with TRBD1 identical over 8 bases. The germline V gene encodes CDR1 MNHEY and CDR2 SVGAGI. This CDR3 spans 13 amino acids. V lost 6 bases to trimming and J lost 4 bases; unmatched junction nucleotides: 4. The DNA of the CDR3 is TGTGCCAGCAGACCAGGGGGCATCTATGGCTACACCTTC. Residues: CASRPGGIYGYTF.

This rearrangement joins TRBV7-9 to TRBJ1-2; the match to TRBD1 covers 9 bases. CDR3 length: 15 amino acids. V trimming: 5 bases; J trimming: 4 bases; junction bases outside the gene matches: 8. In germline, CDR1 is SEHNR, CDR2 FQNEAQ (reference sequence). This CDR3 reads CASSPPGQGAYGYTF. CDR3 nucleotide sequence: TGTGCCAGCAGCCCTCCGGGACAGGGTGCCTATGGCTACACCTTC.

This clone was seen only a few times. The gene calls are TRBV7-9 and TRBJ1-1; D is unclear. Between the trimmed V and J ends, which lost 0 bases and 1 base, there was a span of 9 bases. The CDR3 totals 15 residues. Germline V gene sequence: CDR1 SEHNR, CDR2 FQNEAQ (reference sequence). In nucleotides, the CDR3 is TGTGCCAGCAGCTTAGCGGCGGGTAAGAACACTGAAGCTTTCTTT. It translates to CASSLAAGKNTEAFF.

The chain is built from TRBV5-1 and TRBJ2-7; 10 bases are a match to TRBD1. Germline V gene sequence: CDR1 SGHRS, CDR2 YFSETQ. CDR3 length equals 14 residues. Germline trimming cut 4 bases from V and 2 bases from J; bases unmatched to any gene: 3. The CDR3 loop is CASSMTGGAYEQYF. The CDR3 DNA reads as TGCGCCAGCAGCATGACAGGGGGCGCCTACGAGCAGTACTTC.

V is TRBV19 and J is TRBJ2-7; weak D call: TRBD2 (5 bases). Germline V gene sequence: CDR1 LNHDA, CDR2 SQIVND (reference sequence). Trimming left V 8 bases short and J 0 bases short, with 20 bases between. The CDR3 totals 16 residues. The CDR3 loop is CASESALRVHSYEQYF. Written as DNA, the CDR3 is TGTGCCAGTGAATCGGCGTTGCGGGTACACTCCTACGAGCAGTACTTC. Complete variable domain (other parts from reference TRBV19 and TRBJ2-7): DGGITQSPKYLFRKEGQNVTLSCEQNLNHDAMYWYRQDPGQGLRLIYYSQIVNDFQKGDIAEGYSVSREKKESFPLTVTSAQKNPTAFYLCASESALRVHSYEQYFGPGTRLTVT.

The V call is TRBV15, the J call TRBJ1-2, with D perhaps TRBD1 (6 bases). Germline V gene data show CDR1 as LNHNV and CDR2 as YYDKDF (reference sequence). The V gene lost 1 base and the J gene lost 6 bases, with 18 bases spanning the gap. The CDR3 spans 16 residues. CDR3 protein: CATSRVVGRGLDGYTF. For the CDR3, the DNA is TGTGCCACCAGCAGAGTCGTCGGCAGGGGATTAGATGGCTACACCTTC.

Note on this clone: Different DNA sequences within this sample yield the same CDR3. The V call is TRBV15, the J call TRBJ1-1; the D gene is possibly TRBD1 (6 bases). The ends were cut back, 1 base at V and 1 base at J, with 7 bases in the middle. From germline, CDR1 is LNHNV and CDR2 YYDKDF (reference sequence). The CDR3 has 14 residues. The CDR3 region is CATSRGGQNTEAFF. CDR3 in DNA: TGTGCCACCAGCAGAGGGGGGCAGAACACTGAAGCTTTCTTT.

CDR3 residues: CASSQGPTSDEQFF. DNA of the CDR3: TGCGCCAGCAGCCAAGGTCCAACTAGCGACGAGCAGTTCTTC. The chain links TRBV4-3 to TRBJ2-1; TRBD2 aligns across 7 bases. CDR1 and CDR2 from the germline V gene are LGHNA and YSLEER. The CDR3 runs to 14 residues. J was trimmed by 10 bases and V by 1 base; bases with no gene match: 7.

V is TRBV9 and J is TRBJ2-3; 7 nucleotides align to TRBD2. Germline CDR1 reads SGDLS; CDR2 reads YYNGEE. V lost 4 bases, J lost 4 bases, and 15 bases stayed unmatched. CDR3 size: 17 residues. The CDR3 reads CASSPLGGAGTSDTQYF. CDR3 coding DNA: TGTGCCAGCAGCCCTCTGGGGGGAGCGGGGACCTCAGATACGCAGTATTTT.

CDR3 amino acids: CASSSGNQPQHF. DNA of the CDR3: TGTGCCAGCAGCTCAGGCAATCAGCCCCAGCATTTT. The chain joins TRBV4-2 to TRBJ1-5; D is ambiguous. Germline-derived CDR1 and CDR2 are LGHNA and YNFKEQ. The CDR3 covers 12 residues. Trimming took 5 bases from V and 2 from J, leaving 4 bases between them.

The V and J genes are TRBV19 and TRBJ1-2; D is possibly TRBD1 (5 bases). Trimming stripped 3 bases from V and 3 bases from J, with 11 bases between. The CDR3 spans 14 residues. Per germline, CDR1 LNHDA and CDR2 SQIVND (reference sequence). CDR3 residues: CASSMVDRYYGYTF. CDR3 sequence (DNA): TGTGCCAGTAGTATGGTTGACAGATACTATGGCTACACCTTC.

This chain uses TRBV7-8 with TRBJ2-3, with 10 nucleotides matching TRBD2. With 5 bases clipped from V and 1 base from J, the junction kept 6 bases outside the gene matches. The germline CDR1 and CDR2 sequences are SGHVS and FQNEAQ. This CDR3 is built from 16 residues. The CDR3, as DNA: TGTGCCAGCAGCGCCACCGGGACTAGCGGCACAGATACGCAGTATTTT. It is translated as CASSATGTSGTDTQYF.

V and J are TRBV19 and TRBJ1-1; the match to TRBD1 covers 7 bases. The CDR3 has 12 residues. Germline loops: CDR1 LNHDA, CDR2 SQIVND (reference sequence). After removal of 8 bases from V and 5 bases from J, the junction contained 5 bases not matched to a gene. For the CDR3, the DNA is TGTGCCAGTCAAACAGGGGTTACTGAAGCTTTCTTT. This gives the protein CASQTGVTEAFF.

The chain joins TRBV7-9 to TRBJ2-7, with D possibly matching TRBD1 (5 bases). V was shortened by 5 bases and J by 7 bases, with 12 bases between the two germline ends. Germline V gene data show CDR1 as SEHNR and CDR2 as FQNEAQ (reference sequence). There are 12 residues in the CDR3. CDR3 DNA: TGTGCCAGCAGCGACCCAGGGTGGGAGCAGTACTTC. It codes for CASSDPGWEQYF. Together with reference TRBV7-9 and TRBJ2-7, the CDR3 gives the full variable domain: DTGVSQNPRHKITKRGQNVTFRCDPISEHNRLYWYRQTLGQGPEFLTYFQNEAQLEKSRLLSDRFSAERPKGSFSTLEIQRTEQGDSAMYLCASSDPGWEQYFGPGTRLTVT.

The chain is built from TRBV7-8 and TRBJ1-1; weak D call: TRBD1 (6 bases). Trimming took off 5 bases at V and 5 bases at J, with 12 bases between the two ends. The CDR3 is 13 residues long. The germline V gene has CDR1 SGHVS and CDR2 FQNEAQ. CDR3 sequence (DNA): TGTGCCAGCAGCGGGACAATAGGAACTGAAGCTTTCTTT. This translates into CASSGTIGTEAFF.

For the CDR3, the DNA is TGTGCCAGCAGCTTCGGGACAGGGAGTTATTCACCCCTCCACTTT. Its translation: CASSFGTGSYSPLHF. V and J are TRBV11-2 and TRBJ1-6; 9 positions match TRBD1. The length of the CDR3 is 15 residues. The trim removed 3 bases at V and 8 bases at J, leaving 5 bases unmatched. CDR1 and CDR2 from the germline V gene are SGHAT and FQNNGV. Drawing the rest from reference TRBV11-2 and TRBJ1-6, the complete variable domain is EAGVAQSPRYKIIEKRQSVAFWCNPISGHATLYWYQQILGQGPKLLIQFQNNGVVDDSQLPKDRFSAERLKGVDSTLKIQPAKLEDSAVYLCASSFGTGSYSPLHFGNGTRLTVT.

The chain is built from TRBV7-8 and TRBJ2-3; D is unclear. Germline loops: CDR1 SGHVS, CDR2 FQNEAQ. Trimming left V 2 bases short and J 3 bases short, with 12 bases between. The length of the CDR3 is 15 residues. The DNA for the CDR3 is TGTGCCAGCAGCTTAATCCTAGACCGAACAGATACGCAGTATTTT. Translation: CASSLILDRTDTQYF.

The chain uses TRBV10-3 and TRBJ2-7; 12 nucleotides line up with TRBD2. V gave up 4 bases and J gave up 3 bases; unmatched junction bases: 4. Looked up from germline, CDR1 is ENHRY and CDR2 is SYGVKD. This CDR3 region has 15 residues. CDR3 coding DNA: TGTGCCATCAGTGCGACTAGCGGGAGAGACTACGAGCAGTACTTC. Translated, it gives CAISATSGRDYEQYF.

The V and J genes are TRBV10-2 and TRBJ2-3; 7 bases map to TRBD2. The CDR3 loop spans 14 amino acids. Germline CDR1 and CDR2: WSHSY and SAAADI. V lost 6 bases to trimming and J lost 2 bases; unmatched junction nucleotides: 5. The CDR3 spells CASRAGVVTDTQYF. CDR3 sequence (DNA): TGCGCCAGCAGGGCGGGAGTAGTCACAGATACGCAGTATTTT.

V gene TRBV6-6 combines with J gene TRBJ1-2; TRBD1 is a possible D gene (5 bases). Germline V gives CDR1 MNHNY, CDR2 SVGAGI (reference sequence). V lost 2 bases, J lost 3 bases, and 10 bases lay in between. The CDR3 contains 14 residues. CDR3 loop: CASSYQVRDYGYTF. CDR3 nucleotides: TGTGCCAGCAGTTACCAGGTCAGGGACTATGGCTACACCTTC.

This chain connects TRBV28 to TRBJ1-2; 7 nucleotides agree with TRBD1. The ends lost 0 bases at V and 3 bases at J; junction bases unmatched: 25. The CDR3 consists of 22 residues. CDR1 and CDR2 from the germline V gene are MDHEN and SYDVKM. This CDR3 reads CASSLWSPSQGRGRGRDYGYTF. As DNA, the CDR3 is TGTGCCAGCAGTTTATGGTCCCCATCCCAGGGGAGGGGGCGCGGGAGGGACTATGGCTACACCTTC.

The rearrangement joins TRBV19 to TRBJ1-5, with TRBD1 identical over 11 bases. Germline CDR1 LNHDA, CDR2 SQIVND (reference sequence). Unmatched junction bases numbered 13, after V lost 7 bases and J lost 5 bases. This CDR3 is 17 amino acids long. The CDR3 bases are TGTGCCAGTACCGTTGGCCGGGACAGGGGGGTGCATCAGCCCCAGCATTTT. As protein: CASTVGRDRGVHQPQHF.

This chain connects TRBV10-3 to TRBJ1-2; a possible D gene is TRBD1 (5 bases). CDR3 length: 13 amino acids. CDR1 is ENHRY and CDR2 is SYGVKD in the germline V gene. V lost 6 bases, J lost 5 bases, and 13 bases lay in between. The CDR3 region has the DNA TGTGCCATCAGCGAAGCACAGGAATATGGCTACACCTTC. This gives the protein CAISEAQEYGYTF.

In its sample, this clone was seen once. The chain has TRBV13 and TRBJ2-5; D unresolved. V lost 3 bases to trimming and J lost 5 bases, with 7 bases between them. CDR1 and CDR2 from the germline V gene are PRHDT and FYEKMQ (reference sequence). The CDR3 consists of 12 residues. CDR3 nucleotides: TGTGCCAGCAGCTTTGGTCGGGAGACCCAGTACTTC. This gives the protein CASSFGRETQYF.

This clone was seen a single time. The chain is built from TRBV9 and TRBJ1-1; D not certain. The germline V gene has CDR1 SGDLS and CDR2 YYNGEE. The CDR3 has 13 amino acids. Trimming took 0 bases from V and 4 from J, leaving 7 bases between them. CDR3 amino acids: CASSVDQITEAFF. CDR3 nucleotide sequence: TGTGCCAGCAGCGTAGATCAGATCACTGAAGCTTTCTTT.

Here the CDR3 reads CASSLSLAGYTGELFF. CDR3 DNA sequence: TGTGCCAGCAGCTTAAGTCTAGCGGGATACACCGGGGAGCTGTTTTTT. The chain links TRBV7-2 to TRBJ2-2, with 9 bases fitting TRBD2. The germline CDR1 and CDR2 sequences are SGHTA and FQGNSA. V gave up 2 bases and J gave up 3 bases; unmatched junction bases: 4. The CDR3 loop spans 16 amino acids.

This chain links TRBV30 with TRBJ2-2; TRBD2 agrees at 14 bases. The CDR3 length is 16 residues. Germline assignment: CDR1 GTSNPN and CDR2 SVGIG (reference sequence). V lost 4 bases, J lost 6 bases, and 7 bases stayed unmatched. The CDR3 coding sequence is TGTGCCTGGAAGGGACTAGCGGGGGCAGGAGCCGGGGAGCTGTTTTTT. Amino acids: CAWKGLAGAGAGELFF.

This clone came up once. For the CDR3, the DNA is TGTGCCAGCAGCTTAGAGGCGGGAGCCTACAATGAGCAGTTCTTC. This gives the protein CASSLEAGAYNEQFF. The chain carries TRBV7-9 and TRBJ2-1; 7 bases agree with TRBD2. Trimming removed 1 base from V and 2 bases from J; junction bases left unmatched: 2. This CDR3 region has 15 residues. Per germline, CDR1 SEHNR and CDR2 FQNEAQ (reference sequence).

V gene TRBV12-5 combines with J gene TRBJ1-1; D is perhaps TRBD1 (5 bases). Germline V CDR1 and CDR2: LGHNT, FRNRAP. The CDR3 contains 15 residues. Trimming took off 2 bases at V and 4 bases at J, with 14 bases between the two ends. The CDR3 region is CASGLRTRVATEAFF. CDR3 sequence (DNA): TGTGCTAGTGGTTTGAGGACCAGGGTGGCCACTGAAGCTTTCTTT.